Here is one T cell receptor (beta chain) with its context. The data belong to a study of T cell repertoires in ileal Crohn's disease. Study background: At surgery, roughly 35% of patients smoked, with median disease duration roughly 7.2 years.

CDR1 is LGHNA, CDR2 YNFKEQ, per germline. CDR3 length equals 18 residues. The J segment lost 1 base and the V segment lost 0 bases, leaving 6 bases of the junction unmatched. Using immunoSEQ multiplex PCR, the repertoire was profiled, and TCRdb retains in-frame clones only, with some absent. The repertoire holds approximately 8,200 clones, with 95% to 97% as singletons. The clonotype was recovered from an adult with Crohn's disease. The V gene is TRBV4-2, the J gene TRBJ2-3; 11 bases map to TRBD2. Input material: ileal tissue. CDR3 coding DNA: TGTGCCAGCAGCCAAGACCTAGCGGGGGGCCTTGGCACAGATACGCAGTATTTT. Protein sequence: CASSQDLAGGLGTDTQYF.